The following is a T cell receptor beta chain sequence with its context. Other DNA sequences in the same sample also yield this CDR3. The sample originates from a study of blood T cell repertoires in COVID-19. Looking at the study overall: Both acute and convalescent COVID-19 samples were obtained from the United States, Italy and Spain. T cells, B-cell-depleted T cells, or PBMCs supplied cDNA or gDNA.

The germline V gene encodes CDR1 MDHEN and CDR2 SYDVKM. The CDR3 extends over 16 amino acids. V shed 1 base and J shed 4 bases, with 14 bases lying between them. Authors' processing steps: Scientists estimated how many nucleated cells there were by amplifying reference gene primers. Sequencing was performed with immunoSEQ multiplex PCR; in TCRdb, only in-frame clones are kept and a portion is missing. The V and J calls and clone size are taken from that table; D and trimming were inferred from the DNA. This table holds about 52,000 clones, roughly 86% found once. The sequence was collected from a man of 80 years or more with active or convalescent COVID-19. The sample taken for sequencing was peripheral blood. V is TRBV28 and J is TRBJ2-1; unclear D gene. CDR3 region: CASSLYGRERYNEQFF. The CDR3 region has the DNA TGTGCCAGCAGTTTATACGGCCGCGAGAGGTACAATGAGCAGTTCTTC.